This record concerns one TCR beta chain sequence. Which antigen it targets is not known. Per-nucleotide qualities are absent, and no much larger clonotype sits a single base away. These data are taken from a study of blood T cells in healthy people across ages (dated by TCRdb to about 2015). Describing the broader study: In model experiments, template switching captured roughly one uniquely barcoded TCR beta cDNA molecule for every two T cells. The study measured age-related changes in TCR beta repertoire diversity using deep sequencing normalized with unique cDNA molecular identifiers. Donors were grouped into four age groups: young (average roughly 17 years), middle-aged (roughly 38), aged (roughly 62) and long-lived (roughly 80). Donors of different ages were randomly distributed across sequencing lanes to avoid experimental bias. For two donors (one aged 18 to 29 and one aged 80 or older), the study analyzed two additional independent replicas of 1 million unique cDNA reads from the same blood draw. Study-level results and caveats: There was a strong correlation between observed TCR beta diversity and the percentage of naive T cells measured by flow cytometry. Bulk unsorted PBMC profiling prevented conclusive comparison of naive and antigen-experienced compartments. Estimates of total diversity based on one million sequenced T cells were regarded as lower bounds and as underestimates. Observed TCR beta diversity per million T cells fell roughly linearly with age, and a significant reduction was already apparent by age about 36. Because the CMV infection status of the donors was unknown, age-related changes in expanded clonotypes may potentially have been confounded. The long-lived group showed more naive CD4+ T cells, fewer expanded clones and increased TCR diversity than the aged group, suggesting age selection.

The donors were roughly 39 Caucasian individuals from Russia, aged roughly 6 to 90 years, who were systemically healthy. Approximately 10 milliliters of peripheral blood were collected from each donor into EDTA-treated Vacutainer tubes. Ficoll-Paque density-gradient centrifugation was used to isolate PBMCs, with at least 6 million per sample. Total RNA was extracted from PBMCs with Trizol reagent, with at least 5.5 micrograms obtained per sample. Naive CD45RAhigh/CD27high T cell percentages were measured by flow cytometry on a PBMC aliquot from every donor. From the cysteine up to the phenylalanine, the CDR3 has a length of 15 residues. The CDR3 DNA has 45 bases and is translated from base 1. The germline V gene supplies CDR1 KGHSH and CDR2 LQKENI. Deletion took 3 bases off V and 1 base off J, with a span of 12 bases between the germline ends. Library method: 5' RACE. The instrument was an Illumina HiSeq 2500. A second PCR of roughly 6 to 12 cycles was performed with a sample-barcoded 5' primer and a J-beta primer mix. A template-switch 5' adaptor carrying 12 random nucleotides introduced a unique molecular identifier onto each TCR beta cDNA molecule. Each sample yielded at least 2.5 million CDR3-containing paired-end reads. The Mint cDNA synthesis kit, primed by a TRBC-specific oligonucleotide, was used to synthesize first-strand cDNA from all RNA. Following uracil-DNA glycosylase treatment, all cDNA underwent a first 18-cycle PCR with the universal primers M1SS and BC2_uni_R. The original methods were these. For normalization, 1 million high-quality reads, each with a distinct molecular identifier, were randomly selected from each sample. Instead of being binned into consensus sequences, reads that shared molecular identifiers were thrown out. MiTCR, with a Q25 quality threshold and the strictest error-elimination algorithm, was used for CDR3 identification, clonotype clustering and error correction. A nonparametric unseen species model with Euler transformation was used to estimate a lower bound on total TCR beta diversity. Starting from the raw public reads, TCRdb applied fastp trimming at Q25, assembled clones with MiXCR and retained in-frame beta chains. All rows with the same CDR3 protein become a single entry with the most common DNA and genes. Clone size and V and J calls follow TCRdb, not the original study. Within this sample are hundreds of thousands of distinct CDR3 sequences, with about 42% of them counted one time only. The ten largest clones represent over 15% of the sample.

Sequenced input: blood. The TCR comes from an older man in good health. The rearranged segments are TRBV18 and TRBJ1-1; no D gene is confidently identified. The base sequence is TGTGCCAGCTCACCGGTGGAAGCCGGGAACACTGAAGCTTTCTTT. The translation is CASSPVEAGNTEAFF.